A single sample is the source of the 19 T cell receptor beta chains below, sequenced in a study of blood T cell repertoires in COVID-19. Measured with immunoSEQ multiplex PCR; TCRdb has only the in-frame clones, and not every one. The sample records about 150,000 clones, roughly 88% being singletons. The sequenced sample consisted of peripheral blood. These receptor sequences come from a woman aged 45-60 years with acute or convalescent COVID-19.

The rearrangement joins TRBV9 to TRBJ1-4, with TRBD1 matching over 9 bases. Germline V gene lookup returns CDR1 SGDLS and CDR2 YYNGEE. Trimming took 4 bases from V and 7 from J; bases not matched to a gene: 14. The CDR3 extends over 17 amino acids. The CDR3 here is CASSLRQDRGWSEKLFF. CDR3 bases: TGTGCCAGCAGCTTGAGACAGGACAGGGGCTGGAGTGAAAAACTGTTTTTT.

The chain is built from TRBV27 and TRBJ1-2, with TRBD1 as a possible D gene (6 bases). The germline V gene encodes CDR1 MNHEY and CDR2 SMNVEV (reference sequence). The CDR3 consists of 12 residues. Trimming removed 6 bases from V and 8 bases from J, with 13 bases in between. The CDR3 reads CASSGQSGGYTF. The CDR3 nucleotides read TGTGCCAGCAGCGGACAGTCGGGAGGCTACACCTTC.

The chain couples TRBV18 to TRBJ1-5; TRBD1 aligns across 7 bases. Germline V CDR1 and CDR2: KGHSH, LQKENI. The CDR3 sequence is 16 residues long. V dropped 6 bases and J dropped 1; count of bases not matched to a gene: 9. CDR3 nucleotide sequence: TGTGCCAGCTCCATTTCGACAGGGAACAGCAATCAGCCCCAGCATTTT. Amino acid sequence: CASSISTGNSNQPQHF. The full variable domain, with the rest looked up from reference TRBV18 and TRBJ1-5, is NAGVMQNPRHLVRRRGQEARLRCSPMKGHSHVYWYRQLPEEGLKFMVYLQKENIIDESGMPKERFSAEFPKEGPSILRIQQVVRGDSAAYFCASSISTGNSNQPQHFGDGTRLSIL.

The V gene is TRBV6-6, the J gene TRBJ1-5; 7 bases are shared with TRBD1. V lost 9 bases, J lost 0 bases, and 11 bases stayed unmatched. Germline CDR1 reads MNHNY; CDR2 reads SVGAGI (reference sequence). The CDR3 extends over 16 amino acids. The CDR3 nucleotides read TGTGCCAGTGTCTTACAGGGGTGGGATAGCAATCAGCCCCAGCATTTT. It encodes CASVLQGWDSNQPQHF.

V usage is TRBV10-3 and J usage is TRBJ2-7; 16 nucleotides align to TRBD2. V dropped 2 bases and J dropped 0; count of bases not matched to a gene: 13. Per the germline V gene, CDR1 is ENHRY and CDR2 is SYGVKD. The CDR3 has 21 residues. CDR3 nucleotides: TGTGCCATCAGTGAGACAACCCTCGGGACTAGCGGGAGGGGCCCCTCCTACGAGCAGTACTTC. The encoded protein is CAISETTLGTSGRGPSYEQYF.

This chain connects TRBV19 to TRBJ1-2, with a weak D call TRBD1 (5 bases). Germline V gene sequence: CDR1 LNHDA, CDR2 SQIVND (reference sequence). This CDR3 has 14 amino acids. Trimming removed 7 bases at V and 3 bases at J, with 15 bases between. The CDR3 loop reads CASTIKWGDYGYTF. Written as DNA, the CDR3 is TGTGCCAGTACCATCAAGTGGGGGGACTATGGCTACACCTTC.

V gene TRBV28 combines with J gene TRBJ1-5; D not resolved. The V end was cut by 5 bases, the J end by 7 bases, with 9 bases between. This CDR3 has 12 amino acids. Germline V gene lookup returns CDR1 MDHEN and CDR2 SYDVKM. Here the CDR3 reads CASSNLKQPQHF. CDR3 DNA: TGTGCCAGCAGTAACCTAAAACAGCCCCAGCATTTT. The entire variable domain, with the rest obtained from reference TRBV28 and TRBJ1-5, is as follows: DVKVTQSSRYLVKRTGEKVFLECVQDMDHENMFWYRQDPGLGLRLIYFSYDVKMKEKGDIPEGYSVSREKKERFSLILESASTNQTSMYLCASSNLKQPQHFGDGTRLSIL.

J is TRBJ2-7 and V is TRBV7-6; 15 bases match TRBD2. The CDR3 is made up of 16 amino acids. Germline trimming cut 1 base from V and 6 bases from J; bases unmatched to any gene: 4. In germline, CDR1 is SGHVS, CDR2 FNYEAQ. CDR3 loop: CASSLGTSGGAPEQYF. CDR3 coding DNA: TGTGCCAGCAGCTTAGGGACTAGCGGGGGGGCGCCCGAGCAGTACTTC.

The chain employs TRBV6-2 or TRBV6-3 and TRBJ2-2, with a tentative D call TRBD2 (6 bases). CDR3 length: 14 residues. Germline CDR1 and CDR2: MNHEY and SVGEGT. V lost 2 bases to trimming and J lost 6 bases, with 10 bases between them. The CDR3 nucleotides read TGTGCCAGCAGTTACCGGAGGGGAGCCGGGGAGCTGTTTTTT. It encodes CASSYRRGAGELFF.

This clone was counted a few times. The rearrangement links TRBV29-1 to TRBJ1-2; D perhaps matches TRBD1 (5 bases). V lost 1 base to trimming and J lost 8 bases, with 11 bases between them. From germline, CDR1 is SQVTM and CDR2 ANQGSEA. This CDR3 spans 12 amino acids. The CDR3 DNA sequence: TGCAGCGTTGAAGCAGGGAAGAGGGGCTACACCTTC. Amino acids: CSVEAGKRGYTF.

The gene calls are TRBV18 and TRBJ1-2, with 8 bases identical to TRBD1. J lost 8 bases, V lost 3 bases, and 5 bases had no gene match. The CDR3 is 13 residues long. Germline values: CDR1 KGHSH, CDR2 LQKENI. CDR3 residues: CASSPQGAEGYTF. Written as DNA, the CDR3 is TGTGCCAGCTCACCTCAGGGGGCAGAAGGCTACACCTTC.

The chain carries TRBV4-2 and TRBJ1-1; no clear D gene. The CDR3 sequence is 16 residues long. Germline CDR1 is LGHNA and CDR2 is YNFKEQ. The ends were cut back, 1 base at V and 0 bases at J, with 12 bases in the middle. As DNA, the CDR3 is TGTGCCAGCAGCCAAGCAAGCCCGGGTATGAACACTGAAGCTTTCTTT. This gives the protein CASSQASPGMNTEAFF.

In this sample, this clone turned up once. The genes are TRBV28 and TRBJ1-1, with D possibly being TRBD1 (5 bases). V was trimmed by 3 bases and J by 5 bases, leaving 13 bases between them. The V gene's germline CDR1 is MDHEN and CDR2 SYDVKM. The CDR3 totals 14 residues. The CDR3 reads CASSFRGFLTEAFF. Written as DNA, the CDR3 is TGTGCCAGCAGTTTTCGGGGGTTTTTAACTGAAGCTTTCTTT.

This clone was picked up a small number of times. V is TRBV9 and J is TRBJ2-3, with D perhaps matching TRBD1 (7 bases). Germline CDR1 SGDLS, CDR2 YYNGEE. This CDR3 region has 16 residues. V was pared by 3 bases and J by 1 base, with 15 bases between. The CDR3 bases are TGTGCCAGCAGCGCCCGGAGGGACAGTCGCACAGATACGCAGTATTTT. Residues: CASSARRDSRTDTQYF.

The V call is TRBV18, the J call TRBJ2-7; D is possibly TRBD1 (6 bases). In germline, CDR1 is KGHSH, CDR2 LQKENI. The V end was cut by 6 bases, the J end by 3 bases, with 15 bases between. This CDR3 is built from 14 residues. Written as DNA, the CDR3 is TGTGCCAGCTCGCAGAAGACAGGTTACTACGAGCAGTACTTC. It encodes CASSQKTGYYEQYF.

V gene TRBV7-9 combines with J gene TRBJ1-1; 9 bases agree with TRBD1. The junction had 3 bases not matched to a gene; V was cut back by 6 bases and J by 1 base. This CDR3 spans 14 amino acids. Germline V gene data show CDR1 as SEHNR and CDR2 as FQNEAQ (reference sequence). The CDR3 nucleotides read TGTGCCAGCAGTTTACAGGGGGCGAACACTGAAGCTTTCTTT. It encodes CASSLQGANTEAFF.

This clone occurred once. Written as DNA, the CDR3 is TGTGCCAGTCCCGGACAGGGAGACACTGAAGCTTTCTTT. Its protein is CASPGQGDTEAFF. This chain links TRBV7-9 with TRBJ1-1, with TRBD1 identical over 8 bases. This CDR3 contains 13 residues. The junction had 6 bases not matched to a gene; V was cut back by 9 bases and J by 3 bases. The germline V gene has CDR1 SEHNR and CDR2 FQNEAQ (reference sequence).

The V call is TRBV14, the J call TRBJ2-7, with 7 positions matching TRBD1. The germline V gene encodes CDR1 SGHDN and CDR2 FVKESK. Trimming cost V 0 bases and J 10 bases; bases outside gene matches: 15. The CDR3 covers 16 residues. CDR3 in amino acids: CASSQDAWTGNIVQYF. As DNA, the CDR3 is TGTGCCAGCAGCCAAGATGCCTGGACAGGTAATATCGTCCAGTACTTC.

The CDR3 protein is CATGLAVYNEQFF. DNA for the CDR3: TGTGCCACCGGATTAGCTGTCTACAATGAGCAGTTCTTC. The rearrangement uses TRBV24-1 and TRBJ2-1; D gene uncertain. V shed 9 bases and J shed 3 bases, with 11 bases lying between them. The germline CDR1 and CDR2 sequences are KGHDR and SFDVKD. The CDR3 covers 13 residues.